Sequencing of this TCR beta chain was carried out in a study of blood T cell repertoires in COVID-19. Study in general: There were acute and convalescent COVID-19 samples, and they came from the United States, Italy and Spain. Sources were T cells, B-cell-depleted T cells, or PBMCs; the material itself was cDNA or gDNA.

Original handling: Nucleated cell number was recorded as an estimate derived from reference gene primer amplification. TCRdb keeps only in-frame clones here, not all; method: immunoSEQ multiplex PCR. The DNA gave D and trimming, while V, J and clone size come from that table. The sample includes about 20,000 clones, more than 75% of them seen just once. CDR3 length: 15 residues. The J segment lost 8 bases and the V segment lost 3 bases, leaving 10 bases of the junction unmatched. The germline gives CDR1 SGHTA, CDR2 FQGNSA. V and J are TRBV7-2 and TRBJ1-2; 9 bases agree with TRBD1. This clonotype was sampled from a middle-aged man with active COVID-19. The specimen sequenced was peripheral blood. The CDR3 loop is CASSLDPGQGWGYTF. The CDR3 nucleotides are TGTGCCAGCAGCTTGGACCCGGGACAGGGTTGGGGCTACACCTTC.